These 2 T cell receptor beta chains were sequenced from one sample in a study of PD-L1 blockade in urothelial cancer. Profiling relied on immunoSEQ multiplex PCR, and the TCRdb table lists in-frame clones only, not all of them. The sample records about 40,000 clones, 70% to 85% being singletons. Specimen: PBMCs, collected around atezolizumab (anti-PD-L1) treatment. Receptors were obtained from a man aged 55 to 69 with urothelial cancer.

The chain combines TRBV5-1 with TRBJ2-7; 8 bases agree with TRBD1. The CDR3 extends over 13 amino acids. Germline V CDR1 and CDR2: SGHRS, YFSETQ. V gave up 3 bases and J gave up 3 bases; unmatched junction bases: 2. The CDR3 bases are TGCGCCAGCAGCTCGACAGGGGACTACGAGCAGTACTTC. It encodes CASSSTGDYEQYF.

This clone was seen only a few times. The genes are TRBV6-1 and TRBJ2-7; 7 positions agree with TRBD1. The CDR3 is made up of 14 amino acids. V gave up 7 bases and J gave up 3 bases; unmatched junction bases: 9. Germline V CDR1 and CDR2: MNHNS, SASEGT. CDR3 nucleotides: TGTGCCAGCAATACAGACCGACAGGGCTACGAGCAGTACTTC. Protein product: CASNTDRQGYEQYF.